The rows below give T cell receptor beta chains drawn from one sample of a study of blood T cell repertoires in COVID-19. The method was immunoSEQ multiplex PCR; TCRdb's version includes in-frame clones alone and lacks a portion of them. The sample has approximately 100,000 clones; 92% are singletons. The sample comprised peripheral blood. Receptors originate from a man in his forties or fifties with active COVID-19. Each CDR3 is given with its conserved first and last residue. A D gene is named only where the DNA matches it firmly.

cdr3_nt	cdr3_aa	j_call	v_call	d_call
TGCAGTGCTAGTGGGGCTAGCGGCAACACCGGGGAGCTGTTTTTT	CSASGASGNTGELFF	TRBJ2-2	TRBV20-1	TRBD2
TGTGCCAGCGGGGGGAATGAAAAACTGTTTTTT	CASGGNEKLFF	TRBJ1-4	TRBV6-5	NA
TGTGCCAGCAGTTCGACAGGAGTAACTGAAGCTTTCTTT	CASSSTGVTEAFF	TRBJ1-1	TRBV12-3/TRBV12-4	NA
TGTGCCAGCAGCGTGGAAGGGAGCTTCTCCGACGAGCAGTACTTC	CASSVEGSFSDEQYF	TRBJ2-7	TRBV9	NA
TGTGCCAGCACGCGCGGATTTTCCTACGAGCAGTACTTC	CASTRGFSYEQYF	TRBJ2-7	TRBV28	NA
TGTGCCAGTAGTATGCAGGACAGGGCCCATGGCTACACCTTC	CASSMQDRAHGYTF	TRBJ1-2	TRBV19	TRBD1
TGTGCCAGCAGCCCGGAGGTCAACACCGGGGAGCTGTTTTTT	CASSPEVNTGELFF	TRBJ2-2	TRBV5-6	NA
TGTGCCAGCAGAAGGGACAGGGAGATCACTGAAGCTTTCTTT	CASRRDREITEAFF	TRBJ1-1	TRBV2	TRBD1
TGCGCCAGCAGCTTGCAACAGGGGTCGGACGAGCAGTACTTC	CASSLQQGSDEQYF	TRBJ2-7	TRBV5-1	TRBD1
TGTGCCAGCAGCAATCTCCAGAAAAACTACGAGCAGTACTTC	CASSNLQKNYEQYF	TRBJ2-7	TRBV21-1	NA
TGTGCCAGTTTGAGGGATTTCCTCCCACTAAGAGACTACAATGAGCAGTTCTTC	CASLRDFLPLRDYNEQFF	TRBJ2-1	TRBV19	NA
TGTGCCAGCAGCTTCCTCAGCGGGGTACCGAACACCGGGGAGCTGTTTTTT	CASSFLSGVPNTGELFF	TRBJ2-2	TRBV11-2	TRBD2
TGTGCCACCAGTGCGTGGGGGGGGGACCAGCCCCAGCATTTT	CATSAWGGDQPQHF	TRBJ1-5	TRBV24-1	NA
TGCAGCGTTGAAGGTCTAGCGTCCTACAATGAGCAGTTCTTC	CSVEGLASYNEQFF	TRBJ2-1	TRBV29-1	NA
TGCGCCAGCCGAGCGGTTCAGTACACAGATACGCAGTATTTT	CASRAVQYTDTQYF	TRBJ2-3	TRBV23-1	NA
TGCGCCAGCAGCCAAGTCCCTTCAGGGGAGCAGTTCTTC	CASSQVPSGEQFF	TRBJ2-1	TRBV4-1	NA
TGTGCCTGGAGTACCGTAGCGGGAGGGAAAGAGACCCAGTACTTC	CAWSTVAGGKETQYF	TRBJ2-5	TRBV30	TRBD2
TGTGCCATCAGTGTCGGGGGGAGCGGGAGTGGGAAAGATACGCAGTATTTT	CAISVGGSGSGKDTQYF	TRBJ2-3	TRBV10-3	TRBD2
TGTGCCAGCAGCAAAGGTGTCAGGAATTTGGATCAGCCCCAGCATTTT	CASSKGVRNLDQPQHF	TRBJ1-5	TRBV21-1	NA
TGTGCCAGCAGACCCGGACAGGGGGCGGGAGCTTTCTTT	CASRPGQGAGAFF	TRBJ1-1	TRBV6-6	TRBD1
TGTGCCAGCAGACGGGACAGGGAACGTGAAAAACTGTTTTTT	CASRRDREREKLFF	TRBJ1-4	TRBV28	TRBD1
TGCGCCAGCAGCTTGTCCGGGACACGAAAGGGGGCAACTAATGAAAAACTGTTTTTT	CASSLSGTRKGATNEKLFF	TRBJ1-4	TRBV5-1	NA
TGTGCCAGCTCACCTAATACTAGAGGACTAGCGGGTAACAATGAGCAGTTCTTC	CASSPNTRGLAGNNEQFF	TRBJ2-1	TRBV18	TRBD2
TGTGCCAGCTCCGGGCGCGCGGGCCCGGATTACAATGAGCAGTTCTTC	CASSGRAGPDYNEQFF	TRBJ2-1	TRBV18	NA
TGTGCCAGTAGTCGGGGACAGGGGAATCAGCCCCAGCATTTT	CASSRGQGNQPQHF	TRBJ1-5	TRBV19	TRBD1
TGCGCCAGCAGCTTGGGGGGCTTGTGGGCTGGGGCCAACGTCCTGACTTTC	CASSLGGLWAGANVLTF	TRBJ2-6	TRBV5-1	NA
TGTGCCTGGGCCGGGGCCTACGAGCAGTACTTC	CAWAGAYEQYF	TRBJ2-7	TRBV30	NA
TGTGCCAGCAGCAGCTACACAGATACGCAGTATTTT	CASSSYTDTQYF	TRBJ2-3	TRBV9	NA
TGTGCCAGCAGTGAACTAGCGGGAGGGTACAATGAGCAGTTCTTC	CASSELAGGYNEQFF	TRBJ2-1	TRBV6-1	TRBD2
TGTGCCAGCAGCGCCGGAGGGACAGGGGACTCCTACGAGCAGTACTTC	CASSAGGTGDSYEQYF	TRBJ2-7	TRBV7-9	TRBD1
TGTGCCAGCAGTTTCCTCCGCGGCAGCTCTGGAAACACCATATATTTT	CASSFLRGSSGNTIYF	TRBJ1-3	TRBV6-6	NA
TGTGCCAGCACTTCCGGGACAGGGTGGGGGGACGAGCAGTACTTC	CASTSGTGWGDEQYF	TRBJ2-7	TRBV28	TRBD1
TGTGCCAGCTCACCAATTGATAGCGGGAGCGACGACTACGAGCAGTACTTC	CASSPIDSGSDDYEQYF	TRBJ2-7	TRBV18	TRBD2
TGTGCCAGCTCACCATCACACACAGGGATCTCCGAGCAGTACTTC	CASSPSHTGISEQYF	TRBJ2-7	TRBV18	NA
TGTGCCAGCAGCGTATCTACCGGGGAGCTGTTTTTT	CASSVSTGELFF	TRBJ2-2	TRBV7-9	NA
TGTGCCAGCAGCCCCCGTTCCGGGACAGGGCGCGAGCAGTACTTC	CASSPRSGTGREQYF	TRBJ2-7	TRBV3-1/TRBV3-2	TRBD1
TGTGCCAGCAGGTACCCACGGGACTCTGGGGCCAACGTCCTGACTTTC	CASRYPRDSGANVLTF	TRBJ2-6	TRBV7-7	NA
TGTGCCAGCAGCCAAGATAGACTAGCCGGAGCGGGAGATACGCAGTATTTT	CASSQDRLAGAGDTQYF	TRBJ2-3	TRBV3-1/TRBV3-2	TRBD2
TGTGCCTGGAGTCAGGGGGGTGATCAGCCCCAGCATTTT	CAWSQGGDQPQHF	TRBJ1-5	TRBV30	TRBD1
TGTGCCAGCACCGACCCCGCCAGGGGTACGAACTATGGCTACACCTTC	CASTDPARGTNYGYTF	TRBJ1-2	TRBV5-4	NA
TGTGCCAGCAGTTACTCGTACGGTACCACTGAAGCTTTCTTT	CASSYSYGTTEAFF	TRBJ1-1	TRBV6-5	NA
TGTGCCAGTAGCAAGCCGGGACAGGGTGGCGCAGATACGCAGTATTTT	CASSKPGQGGADTQYF	TRBJ2-3	TRBV19	TRBD1
TGTGCCAGCACCTTGGGACATAGGAACACTGAAGCTTTCTTT	CASTLGHRNTEAFF	TRBJ1-1	TRBV2	NA
TGTGCCAGCAGCCTCTTTAGCGGTAGCACAGATACGCAGTATTTT	CASSLFSGSTDTQYF	TRBJ2-3	TRBV14	NA
TGTGCCAGCAGCCTAACGCGGGGGGTTCTAAGTAATTCACCCCTCCACTTT	CASSLTRGVLSNSPLHF	TRBJ1-6	TRBV3-1/TRBV3-2	NA
TGTGCCAGCAGCAAAGTTTTCGGACAGGGGGTTCGGGCCGCCTACGAGCAGTACTTC	CASSKVFGQGVRAAYEQYF	TRBJ2-7	TRBV21-1	NA
TGCAGTGCTAGTCTTACAGGGGTTATTAGCTACACCTTC	CSASLTGVISYTF	TRBJ1-2	TRBV20-1	TRBD1
TGTGCCATCAGTGAGTCTCTTTTTAGCGGGAGGGCCTACGAGCAGTACTTC	CAISESLFSGRAYEQYF	TRBJ2-7	TRBV10-3	TRBD2
TGTGCCAGCAGCTTTAGATCCGCAACTAATGAAAAACTGTTTTTT	CASSFRSATNEKLFF	TRBJ1-4	TRBV7-8	NA
TGCGCCAGCAGCTCCAGTCCCGGGACAGGTCAAAACATTCAGTACTTC	CASSSSPGTGQNIQYF	TRBJ2-4	TRBV5-1	TRBD1
TGTGCCAGCAGTGAAAGGGTAGCGGGAGGCGATGAGCAGTTCTTC	CASSERVAGGDEQFF	TRBJ2-1	TRBV2	TRBD2
TGTGCCAGTAGTTCTACAGGGGGGACACCCCTCCACTTT	CASSSTGGTPLHF	TRBJ1-6	TRBV19	TRBD1